The TCR beta chain under discussion was sequenced for a study of molecular identifiers for immune sequencing clone quantification. Study-level information: Within a replicate experiment, RNA obtained from either about 21,000 or 97,000 naive CD8 cells was divided into five aliquots, and four of those aliquots were then sequenced. Study-level points and caveats: Should identical TCR molecules share a barcode, the sizes of highly expanded clones could be underestimated.

TCRdb re-analysed the PCR reads in MiXCR, keeping a single row per CDR3 protein. The data show a few hundred thousand distinct CDR3 sequences, around 23% seen once. Naive CD8 libraries used about 19,000 to 1,000,000 sorted cells and 10%, 30% or 50% RNA. Sorting defined naive CD8 T cells as CD8+CD4-CCR7+CD45RA+. A note on this clonotype: The antigen is unknown. One junction end does not reproduce the germline sequence, and a read error may be involved.

Sequences were obtained from naive CD8+ T cells from blood, with Jurkat cell RNA spiked in. Subset indicated: FACS-sorted CD8+CD4-CCR7+CD45RA+ naive T cells. This receptor was obtained from a human donor in good health. Some libraries in this study had Jurkat cell RNA spiked in.

CDR3 coding DNA: TGCGCCAGCAGCCCCGGGACCCCACCAACGGAGACCCAGTACTTC. It yields the protein CASSPGTPPTETQYF. The chain employs TRBV12-3 or TRBV12-4 and TRBJ2-5; D tentatively reads TRBD1 or TRBD2 (5 bases each). CDR3 length equals 15 residues.